Detailed here is one TCR beta chain. The antigen remains unidentified. Trimming stripped 2 bases from V and 7 bases from J, with 32 bases between. Germline V gives CDR1 MDHEN, CDR2 SYDVKM. The CDR3 covers 20 residues. These data are taken from a study of OX40 agonist ivuxolimab in advanced cancers. Background on the study: Treatment of patients was with ivuxolimab, an agonistic anti-OX40 (CD134) antibody. Patients treated during dose escalation were battling hepatocellular carcinoma, melanoma, renal cell or head and neck cancer. Of mixed ages from 23 to 79 and averaging roughly 66 years, the group was about 80% male.

Overall study findings and caveats: Low normalized T-cell clonal expansion was also seen in some nonresponders.

The assay was immunoSEQ multiplex PCR, and TCRdb's table has in-frame clones only and misses some. The sample includes some 87,000 clones, around nine tenths seen only once; the top ten take around 0.43%. The sequences come from CD4+ or CD8+ T cells sorted from blood, collected in a trial of the OX40 agonist ivuxolimab. The rearrangement uses TRBV28 and TRBJ1-1, with TRBD1 as a possible D gene (5 bases). The receptor's source is an adult with an advanced solid tumor such as melanoma, head and neck, liver or kidney cancer. The CDR3 DNA follows: TGTGCCAGCAGTTTACCCGGGGGACTTAGGGGCCTCCGTTTCGGAAATGAAGCTTTCTTT. The encoded protein is CASSLPGGLRGLRFGNEAFF.